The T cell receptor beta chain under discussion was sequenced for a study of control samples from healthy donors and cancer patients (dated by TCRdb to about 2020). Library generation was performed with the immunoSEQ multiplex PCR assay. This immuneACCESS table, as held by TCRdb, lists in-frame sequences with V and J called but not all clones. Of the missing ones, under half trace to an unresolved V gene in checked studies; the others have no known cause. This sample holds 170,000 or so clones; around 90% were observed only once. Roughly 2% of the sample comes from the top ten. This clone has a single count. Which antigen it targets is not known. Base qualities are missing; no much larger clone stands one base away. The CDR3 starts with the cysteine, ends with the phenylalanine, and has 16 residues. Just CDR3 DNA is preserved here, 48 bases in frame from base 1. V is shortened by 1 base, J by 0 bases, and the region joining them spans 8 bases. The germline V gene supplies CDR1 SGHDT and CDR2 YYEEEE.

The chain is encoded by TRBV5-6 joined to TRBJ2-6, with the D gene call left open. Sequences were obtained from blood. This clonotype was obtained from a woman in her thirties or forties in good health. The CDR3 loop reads CASSLLWVSGANVLTF. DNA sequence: TGTGCCAGCAGCTTGCTCTGGGTCTCTGGGGCCAACGTCCTGACTTTC.